These 28 T cell receptor beta chains came from one sample sequenced in a study of T cell changes during pregnancy in multiple sclerosis. This table comes from immunoSEQ multiplex PCR, and its TCRdb copy is limited to in-frame clones, with some not included. The sample carries 42,000 or so clones, 87% recorded once. The material sequenced was CD4+ T cells from peripheral blood mononuclear cells, taken after pregnancy. The receptors derive from a female donor with multiple sclerosis, enrolled in a pregnancy study.

V usage is TRBV18 and J usage is TRBJ2-1; 7 bases are shared with TRBD1. The V and J ends lost 3 bases and 11 bases, in that order; junction bases with no gene match: 1. Germline V gene data show CDR1 as KGHSH and CDR2 as LQKENI. The CDR3 has 11 residues. In nucleotides, the CDR3 is TGTGCCAGCTCACCGGGACAGCAGCAGTTCTTC. The encoded protein is CASSPGQQQFF. Based on the CDR3 plus reference TRBV18 and TRBJ2-1, the full variable domain is NAGVMQNPRHLVRRRGQEARLRCSPMKGHSHVYWYRQLPEEGLKFMVYLQKENIIDESGMPKERFSAEFPKEGPSILRIQQVVRGDSAAYFCASSPGQQQFFGPGTRLTVL.

The chain joins TRBV4-1 to TRBJ2-3, with 8 bases lining up with TRBD1. The length of the CDR3 is 17 residues. V shed 4 bases, J shed 0 bases, and the junction held 9 bases outside the gene matches. CDR1 is MGHRA, CDR2 YSYEKL, per germline. CDR3 protein: CASSRHSRQGSTDTQYF. The CDR3 DNA reads as TGCGCCAGCAGCCGTCACTCGAGACAGGGGAGCACAGATACGCAGTATTTT.

V usage is TRBV7-6 and J usage is TRBJ2-3; tentative D call: TRBD2 (6 bases). Germline loops: CDR1 SGHVS, CDR2 FNYEAQ. Trimming cost V 5 bases and J 0 bases, with 9 bases left between them. CDR3 length: 14 residues. DNA for the CDR3: TGTGCCAGCAGCCCTGGGACTAGCACAGATACGCAGTATTTT. It specifies CASSPGTSTDTQYF.

The CDR3: CASSNLQGAFETQYF. The CDR3 DNA sequence: TGTGCCAGCAGCAATCTACAGGGGGCGTTTGAGACCCAGTACTTC. This sequence joins TRBV7-2 and TRBJ2-5, with 9 bases that match TRBD1. Trimming removed 5 bases from V and 5 bases from J; junction bases left unmatched: 9. The CDR3 runs 15 residues. CDR1 is SGHTA, CDR2 FQGNSA, per germline.

J is TRBJ2-3 and V is TRBV5-1; 15 bases align to TRBD2. There are 16 residues in the CDR3. The germline CDR1 and CDR2 sequences are SGHRS and YFSETQ. V dropped 4 bases and J dropped 6; count of bases not matched to a gene: 6. The CDR3 loop reads CASSPRTSGGEDTQYF. In DNA form, the CDR3 reads TGCGCCAGCAGCCCCCGGACTAGCGGGGGGGAGGATACGCAGTATTTT.

V usage is TRBV6-5 and J usage is TRBJ1-2, with D perhaps matching TRBD1 (6 bases). V was pared by 2 bases and J by 2 bases, with 12 bases between. This CDR3 has 15 residues. Germline CDR1 reads MNHEY; CDR2 reads SVGAGI. The CDR3 nucleotides read TGTGCCAGCAGTTACCAGGGGAGCCTAAACTATGGCTACACCTTC. Protein sequence: CASSYQGSLNYGYTF.

The V gene is TRBV2, the J gene TRBJ1-3; D remains ambiguous. CDR3 size: 11 residues. Trimming took 7 bases from V and 4 from J, leaving 5 bases between them. CDR1 and CDR2 (germline): SNHLY, FYNNEI. The CDR3 loop reads CASTGGNTIYF. The CDR3 bases are TGTGCCAGCACCGGGGGAAACACCATATATTTT.

The V and J genes are TRBV6-1 and TRBJ1-2; possible D gene TRBD1, 5 bases. V was cut by 5 bases and J by 2 bases, with 9 bases left in between. Per the germline V gene, CDR1 is MNHNS and CDR2 is SASEGT. CDR3 length: 13 residues. In DNA form, the CDR3 reads TGTGCCAGCAGTTTACAGGAGAACTATGGCTACACCTTC. Translation gives CASSLQENYGYTF.

The V gene is TRBV18, the J gene TRBJ2-1, with D perhaps TRBD2 (5 bases). Looked up from germline, CDR1 is KGHSH and CDR2 is LQKENI. The CDR3 is 17 amino acids. V was clipped by 3 bases and J by 0 bases, with 15 bases between them. The CDR3 DNA is TGTGCCAGCTCACCCTTGGACTCCCTCAGCTCCTACAATGAGCAGTTCTTC. Translated, it gives CASSPLDSLSSYNEQFF.

The V and J genes are TRBV5-1 and TRBJ1-1, with a weak D call TRBD1 (6 bases). The germline V gene has CDR1 SGHRS and CDR2 YFSETQ. V was pared by 4 bases and J by 3 bases, with 13 bases between. This CDR3 is 14 amino acids long. CDR3 loop: CASSRIYRDTEAFF. The CDR3 DNA sequence: TGCGCCAGCAGCCGAATATACAGGGACACTGAAGCTTTCTTT.

The chain links TRBV2 to TRBJ2-7, with 8 bases fitting TRBD1. Germline assignment: CDR1 SNHLY and CDR2 FYNNEI. After removal of 6 bases from V and 0 bases from J, the junction contained 4 bases not matched to a gene. The CDR3 is 14 amino acids. CDR3 coding DNA: TGTGCCAGCAGGCGGACAGGGAGCTCCTACGAGCAGTACTTC. It codes for CASRRTGSSYEQYF.

The V gene is TRBV4-1, the J gene TRBJ2-5; 11 nucleotides match TRBD2. Trimming took 4 bases from V and 5 from J; bases not matched to a gene: 6. This CDR3 contains 15 residues. From germline, CDR1 is MGHRA and CDR2 YSYEKL. The CDR3 DNA reads TGCGCCAGCAGCCTCCTGACTAGCGGGGTGGAGACCCAGTACTTC. Translating gives CASSLLTSGVETQYF.

The genes are TRBV10-3 and TRBJ1-2; tentatively, D is TRBD1 (5 bases). The CDR3 sequence is 13 residues long. Trimming stripped 6 bases from V and 3 bases from J, with 11 bases between. The V gene's germline CDR1 is ENHRY and CDR2 SYGVKD. The CDR3 region has the DNA TGTGCCATCAGGGGGCGCCTTTACTATGGCTACACCTTC. It specifies CAIRGRLYYGYTF.

The J gene is TRBJ1-5, the V gene TRBV28; possibly TRBD1 for D (6 bases). Germline lookup yields CDR1 MDHEN and CDR2 SYDVKM. Between the trimmed V and J ends, which lost 6 bases and 5 bases, there was a span of 11 bases. CDR3 size: 13 residues. The CDR3 sequence is CASREGGDQPQHF. The CDR3 DNA reads TGTGCCAGCAGGGAGGGGGGGGATCAGCCCCAGCATTTT.

This chain connects TRBV2 to TRBJ2-3; 7 bases are a match to TRBD2. Germline V gene sequence: CDR1 SNHLY, CDR2 FYNNEI. J was trimmed by 4 bases and V by 7 bases; bases with no gene match: 14. This CDR3 contains 16 residues. The CDR3 spells CASKGTAGRPPDTQYF. The DNA for the CDR3 is TGTGCCAGCAAGGGAACAGCGGGGCGCCCCCCAGATACGCAGTATTTT.

This clone was picked up one time. V and J are TRBV6-4 and TRBJ1-5, with a possible D match to TRBD1 (6 bases). The CDR3 is made up of 17 amino acids. Germline CDR1 reads MRHNA; CDR2 reads SNTAGT. V lost 7 bases and J 0 bases, leaving 19 bases between the germline ends. The CDR3 is CASTRDTGQYSNQPQHF. The CDR3 nucleotides are TGTGCCAGCACCCGGGACACCGGGCAATATAGCAATCAGCCCCAGCATTTT.

The rearrangement links TRBV30 to TRBJ2-3; 13 bases align to TRBD2. Germline trimming cut 0 bases from V and 4 bases from J; bases unmatched to any gene: 4. Germline V gene data show CDR1 as GTSNPN and CDR2 as SVGIG (reference sequence). This CDR3 spans 16 amino acids. The DNA for the CDR3 is TGTGCCTGGAGTGTACGGACTAGCGGGGGTTCAGATACGCAGTATTTT. Residues: CAWSVRTSGGSDTQYF.

This chain connects TRBV2 to TRBJ2-1; no reliable D call. This CDR3 is 17 amino acids long. Germline-derived CDR1 and CDR2 are SNHLY and FYNNEI. V dropped 6 bases and J dropped 2 bases, with 20 bases sitting between them. In nucleotides, the CDR3 is TGTGCCAGCAGCCGGGTCCCGGCTCTGAACCCCTACAATGAGCAGTTCTTC. Protein: CASSRVPALNPYNEQFF.

The chain uses TRBV5-8 and TRBJ2-7; TRBD1 is a possible D gene (7 bases). V was shortened by 0 bases and J by 9 bases, with 13 bases between the two germline ends. CDR3 length: 13 amino acids. CDR1 is SGHTS and CDR2 is YDEGEE in the germline V gene. The CDR3 DNA is TGTGCCAGCAGCTTGGTGACCAGGGGGGCGCAGTACTTC. As protein: CASSLVTRGAQYF. The whole variable domain, filled in from reference TRBV5-8 and TRBJ2-7, reads EAGVTQSPTHLIKTRGQQATLRCSPISGHTSVYWYQQALGLGLQFLLWYDEGEERNRGNFPPRFSGRQFPNYSSELNVNALELEDSALYLCASSLVTRGAQYFGPGTRLTVT.

The gene calls are TRBV14 and TRBJ1-2, with unresolved D. This CDR3 spans 18 amino acids. Germline lookup yields CDR1 SGHDN and CDR2 FVKESK. Trimming stripped 4 bases from V and 6 bases from J, with 27 bases between. CDR3 residues: CASSRRRTGPADFDGYTF. CDR3 DNA sequence: TGTGCCAGCAGCCGCCGCCGGACTGGTCCGGCAGATTTCGATGGCTACACCTTC.

The J gene is TRBJ1-5, the V gene TRBV18; TRBD1 might be the D (6 bases). CDR3 length equals 15 residues. Germline V gene data show CDR1 as KGHSH and CDR2 as LQKENI. Trimming took 6 bases from V and 1 from J, leaving 13 bases between them. CDR3 protein: CASSEGQVSNQPQHF. CDR3 sequence (DNA): TGTGCCAGCTCCGAGGGACAAGTCAGCAATCAGCCCCAGCATTTT.

The chain uses TRBV28 and TRBJ2-1; 7 bases are a match to TRBD1. The CDR3 covers 15 residues. With V trimmed by 8 bases and J by 8 bases, 15 bases remained unmatched. The germline V gene encodes CDR1 MDHEN and CDR2 SYDVKM. The CDR3 loop is CASHEGTGVLYEQFF. In DNA, the CDR3 is TGTGCCAGCCACGAGGGAACAGGGGTTTTGTATGAGCAGTTCTTC.

V and J are TRBV6-5 and TRBJ2-3; D gene ambiguous. The V and J ends lost 2 bases and 0 bases respectively, with 9 bases between them. The germline V gene encodes CDR1 MNHEY and CDR2 SVGAGI. The CDR3 is 15 residues long. The CDR3 here is CASSYTPRSTDTQYF. CDR3 nucleotide sequence: TGTGCCAGCAGTTACACTCCCAGGAGCACAGATACGCAGTATTTT.

The genes are TRBV4-1 and TRBJ1-2, with 8 bases identical to TRBD1. The CDR3 runs to 15 residues. The germline V gene has CDR1 MGHRA and CDR2 YSYEKL. V lost 4 bases to trimming and J lost 4 bases; unmatched junction nucleotides: 8. CDR3: CASSPGDRPAYGYTF. The CDR3, as DNA: TGCGCCAGCAGCCCGGGGGACAGGCCCGCCTATGGCTACACCTTC.

CDR3 amino acids: CASSIGTGRNYEQYF. CDR3 nucleotides: TGTGCCAGTAGTATCGGGACAGGGAGGAACTACGAGCAGTACTTC. The chain recombines TRBV19 with TRBJ2-7, with 9 nucleotides matching TRBD1. J was trimmed by 3 bases and V by 3 bases; bases with no gene match: 6. The CDR3 is 15 residues long. In germline, CDR1 is LNHDA, CDR2 SQIVND (reference sequence).

This clone has just one count. The V and J genes are TRBV19 and TRBJ2-7, with TRBD2 identical over 13 bases. Looked up from germline, CDR1 is LNHDA and CDR2 is SQIVND (reference sequence). V lost 3 bases to trimming and J lost 2 bases; unmatched junction nucleotides: 7. The CDR3 covers 17 residues. CDR3 residues: CASSMTLGLAGAYEQYF. CDR3 DNA: TGTGCCAGTAGTATGACCCTCGGACTAGCGGGGGCCTACGAGCAGTACTTC.

This sequence joins TRBV7-8 and TRBJ1-5; D not certain. The CDR3 has 14 amino acids. The ends were cut back, 2 bases at V and 3 bases at J, with 8 bases in the middle. Germline CDR1 reads SGHVS; CDR2 reads FQNEAQ. CDR3 in amino acids: CASSLRLTNQPQHF. The CDR3 coding sequence is TGTGCCAGCAGCTTAAGACTGACCAATCAGCCCCAGCATTTT.

The chain is built from TRBV5-4 and TRBJ2-7, with 7 bases aligning to TRBD2. The CDR3 totals 14 residues. With 4 bases clipped from V and 2 bases from J, the junction kept 6 bases outside the gene matches. Germline V gene data show CDR1 as SGHNT and CDR2 as YYREEE (reference sequence). The CDR3 region is CASSDWDYTYEQYF. The CDR3 bases are TGTGCCAGCAGCGATTGGGACTACACCTACGAGCAGTACTTC.